Shown below are 25 T cell receptor beta chains from a single sample sequenced in a study of blood T cell repertoires in COVID-19. The assay was immunoSEQ multiplex PCR, and TCRdb's table has in-frame clones only and misses some. The sample yields about 230,000 clones, roughly 80% seen once. Sequenced material: peripheral blood. These receptors came from a woman of 80 years or more with acute or convalescent COVID-19.

The chain couples TRBV4-2 to TRBJ1-2; D remains ambiguous. The CDR3 runs to 13 residues. V lost 0 bases, J lost 3 bases, and 5 bases lay in between. Germline CDR1 reads LGHNA; CDR2 reads YNFKEQ. Here the CDR3 DNA reads TGTGCCAGCAGCCAAGAAGCACACTATGGCTACACCTTC. Its translation is CASSQEAHYGYTF.

CDR3 sequence reads: CASSGLAGGHYEQYF. The CDR3 DNA reads TGCGCCAGCAGCGGACTAGCGGGGGGTCACTACGAGCAGTACTTC. The gene calls are TRBV5-1 and TRBJ2-7; 14 positions match TRBD2. With V trimmed by 4 bases and J by 3 bases, 3 bases remained unmatched. The CDR3 is 15 residues long. The germline V gene has CDR1 SGHRS and CDR2 YFSETQ.

The chain uses TRBV5-4 and TRBJ2-1, with D possibly TRBD1 on 6 matching bases. Trimming shortened V by 4 bases and J by 2 bases, and 10 bases separated the two germline ends. Germline V lookup: CDR1 SGHNT, CDR2 YYREEE (reference sequence). The CDR3 loop spans 14 amino acids. The CDR3 region is CASSVGHTYNEQFF. CDR3 DNA: TGTGCCAGCAGCGTGGGACACACCTACAATGAGCAGTTCTTC.

The chain links TRBV3-1 (or the pseudogene TRBV3-2) to TRBJ1-6; D is ambiguous. There are 14 residues in the CDR3. Germline V gene data show CDR1 as LGHDT and CDR2 as YNNKEL (reference sequence). V gave up 2 bases and J gave up 9 bases, with 11 bases separating them. The CDR3 spells CASSQTGLGSPLHF. In DNA form, the CDR3 reads TGTGCCAGCAGCCAAACGGGTCTGGGTTCACCCCTCCACTTT.

The chain is built from TRBV29-1 and TRBJ2-7, with D perhaps TRBD2 (5 bases). V lost 6 bases, J lost 3 bases, and 9 bases lay in between. This CDR3 has 11 residues. Germline CDR1 is SQVTM and CDR2 is ANQGSEA. CDR3 sequence: CSVAVSYEQYF. The CDR3 DNA reads TGCAGCGTAGCGGTGAGCTACGAGCAGTACTTC.

The chain uses TRBV27 and TRBJ1-2; 7 nucleotides match TRBD1. The CDR3 is made up of 13 amino acids. Germline V gene data show CDR1 as MNHEY and CDR2 as SMNVEV (reference sequence). The V segment lost 10 bases and the J segment 4 bases; nucleotides outside the gene matches: 9. In DNA form, the CDR3 reads TGTGCCACCGTGGGACAGTGGGGCTATGGCTACACCTTC. This sequence encodes CATVGQWGYGYTF.

The chain carries TRBV3-1 (or the pseudogene TRBV3-2) and TRBJ1-1; perhaps TRBD1 as D (5 bases). Germline assignment: CDR1 LGHDT and CDR2 YNNKEL (reference sequence). Trimming shortened V by 1 base and J by 11 bases, and 11 bases separated the two germline ends. This CDR3 has 12 amino acids. The CDR3, as DNA: TGTGCCAGCAGCCAAGGGGAACAGGTGGCTTTCTTT. It encodes CASSQGEQVAFF.

This clone was recorded once. The CDR3 loop reads CASSETRQGTETQYF. The CDR3 DNA reads as TGTGCCAGCAGTGAAACCCGACAGGGGACAGAGACCCAGTACTTC. The J gene is TRBJ2-5, the V gene TRBV2; 8 bases agree with TRBD1. Germline CDR1 is SNHLY and CDR2 is FYNNEI. Germline trimming cut 2 bases from V and 4 bases from J; bases unmatched to any gene: 6. This CDR3 spans 15 amino acids.

The chain links TRBV5-6 to TRBJ2-5, with D tentatively TRBD2 (5 bases). CDR1 SGHDT and CDR2 YYEEEE come from the germline V gene. CDR3 length: 13 amino acids. Trimming removed 0 bases from V and 5 bases from J, with 8 bases in between. This CDR3 is CASSLASRETQYF. DNA of the CDR3: TGTGCCAGCAGCTTGGCTAGCAGGGAGACCCAGTACTTC.

The V and J genes are TRBV5-1 and TRBJ1-6; 7 bases fit TRBD1. V was pared by 0 bases and J by 6 bases, with 3 bases of the junction left unmatched. This CDR3 is built from 15 residues. Germline CDR1 and CDR2: SGHRS and YFSETQ. CDR3 sequence: CASSLADRVNSPLHF. The CDR3 coding sequence is TGCGCCAGCAGCTTGGCCGACAGGGTTAATTCACCCCTCCACTTT.

Only a few counts were recorded for this clone. The J gene is TRBJ1-2, the V gene TRBV14; D may be TRBD1 (5 bases). The CDR3 contains 13 residues. The V end lost 4 bases, the J end lost 2 bases, and 8 bases lay between the germline ends. Germline V gene data show CDR1 as SGHDN and CDR2 as FVKESK. CDR3 protein: CASSLQANYGYTF. In DNA, the CDR3 is TGTGCCAGCAGCCTACAGGCAAACTATGGCTACACCTTC.

As for this clone: Other DNA sequences in this specimen translate into the identical CDR3. The V and J genes are TRBV19 and TRBJ1-1; 7 nucleotides line up with TRBD1. V dropped 4 bases and J dropped 1; count of bases not matched to a gene: 3. The CDR3 is made up of 14 amino acids. CDR1 LNHDA and CDR2 SQIVND come from the germline V gene (reference sequence). The CDR3 region is CASSTGTANTEAFF. The CDR3 DNA reads TGTGCCAGTAGTACCGGGACAGCGAACACTGAAGCTTTCTTT.

The count of this clone is one. This chain uses TRBV7-8 with TRBJ2-7; tentatively, D is TRBD1 (6 bases). The CDR3 spans 15 residues. V lost 5 bases and J lost 5, with 19 bases in between. Germline lookup yields CDR1 SGHVS and CDR2 FQNEAQ. CDR3 nucleotide sequence: TGTGCCAGCAGCCCCGGGACATTTCGTACGGACGAGCAGTACTTC. It codes for CASSPGTFRTDEQYF.

The CDR3 DNA reads as TGCGCCAGCAGGGACAGTTCGGGGGGCACTGAAGCTTTCTTT. It encodes CASRDSSGGTEAFF. J is TRBJ1-1 and V is TRBV10-2; a weak D match, TRBD1 (6 bases). There are 14 residues in the CDR3. The V end was cut by 6 bases, the J end by 4 bases, with 15 bases between. Germline assignment: CDR1 WSHSY and CDR2 SAAADI.

The rearrangement links TRBV29-1 to TRBJ2-3; TRBD1 aligns across 7 bases. This CDR3 is built from 17 residues. The germline CDR1 and CDR2 sequences are SQVTM and ANQGSEA. V dropped 5 bases and J dropped 3; count of bases not matched to a gene: 17. CDR3 loop: CSVSYFFRQGGTDTQYF. In DNA form, the CDR3 reads TGCAGCGTTAGTTATTTTTTCCGACAGGGTGGGACAGATACGCAGTATTTT.

The chain has TRBV28 and TRBJ2-5; 9 bases match TRBD1. The CDR3 totals 12 residues. From germline, CDR1 is MDHEN and CDR2 SYDVKM. The CDR3 reads CVSMGQGETQYF. The CDR3 nucleotides read TGTGTTTCGATGGGACAGGGCGAGACCCAGTACTTC.

This chain joins TRBV9 and TRBJ1-2, with 10 bases identical to TRBD1. The CDR3 length is 17 residues. After removal of 5 bases from V and 0 bases from J, the junction contained 10 bases not matched to a gene. Germline V gene lookup returns CDR1 SGDLS and CDR2 YYNGEE. In DNA form, the CDR3 reads TGTGCCAGCAGAGATTCCGGGACAGGGGCACCTAACTATGGCTACACCTTC. Protein: CASRDSGTGAPNYGYTF. The full variable domain, its missing parts supplied by reference TRBV9 and TRBJ1-2, is DSGVTQTPKHLITATGQRVTLRCSPRSGDLSVYWYQQSLDQGLQFLIQYYNGEERAKGNILERFSAQQFPDLHSELNLSSLELGDSALYFCASRDSGTGAPNYGYTFGSGTRLTVV.

The CDR3 protein is CASSPNAGTGLRWAFF. In nucleotides, the CDR3 is TGTGCCAGCAGCCCCAATGCCGGGACAGGTCTAAGATGGGCTTTCTTT. V is TRBV5-4 and J is TRBJ1-1, with 8 bases fitting TRBD1. J lost 11 bases, V lost 4 bases, and 19 bases had no gene match. The CDR3 extends over 16 amino acids. From germline, CDR1 is SGHNT and CDR2 YYREEE (reference sequence).

The J gene is TRBJ2-6, the V gene TRBV2, with D unresolved. The CDR3 runs to 17 residues. Germline CDR1 reads SNHLY; CDR2 reads FYNNEI. V was cut by 1 base and J by 0 bases, with 10 bases left in between. Here the CDR3 reads CASSEGQVFSGANVLTF. For the CDR3, the DNA is TGTGCCAGCAGTGAAGGTCAGGTTTTCTCTGGGGCCAACGTCCTGACTTTC.

The rearrangement links TRBV7-2 to TRBJ2-5; 9 positions match TRBD2. V was pared by 6 bases and J by 2 bases, with 10 bases of the junction left unmatched. Germline V gene sequence: CDR1 SGHTA, CDR2 FQGNSA. There are 16 residues in the CDR3. CDR3 in DNA: TGTGCCAGCAGAGAAGACTCGACTAGCGGTCAAGAGACCCAGTACTTC. It codes for CASREDSTSGQETQYF.

This clone has more than one count but fewer than ten. V is TRBV15 and J is TRBJ1-4; D remains unclear. Trimming stripped 1 base from V and 8 bases from J, with 8 bases between. The CDR3 contains 13 residues. Per germline, CDR1 LNHNV and CDR2 YYDKDF (reference sequence). The CDR3 spells CATSRGAEEKLFF. CDR3 sequence (DNA): TGTGCCACCAGCAGAGGGGCAGAAGAAAAACTGTTTTTT.

The rearrangement links TRBV27 to TRBJ2-7; D perhaps matches TRBD2 (7 bases). The germline gives CDR1 MNHEY, CDR2 SMNVEV (reference sequence). Between the trimmed V and J ends, which lost 0 bases and 10 bases, there was a span of 16 bases. The length of the CDR3 is 14 residues. CDR3 DNA: TGTGCCAGCAGTTTATCTGCCAGGGGACTACGTCAGTACTTC. Protein: CASSLSARGLRQYF.

Written as DNA, the CDR3 is TGTGCCACGGCGTGGGGAGAGACTCTCTCCCCCCTCCACTTT. It translates to CATAWGETLSPLHF. This sequence joins TRBV15 and TRBJ1-6; D call uncertain. Trimming took off 9 bases at V and 13 bases at J, with 22 bases between the two ends. The CDR3 sequence is 14 residues long. The germline gives CDR1 LNHNV, CDR2 YYDKDF (reference sequence).

The chain carries TRBV5-1 and TRBJ1-3, with D unclear. Germline values: CDR1 SGHRS, CDR2 YFSETQ. V was clipped by 1 base and J by 3 bases, with 11 bases between them. The length of the CDR3 is 15 residues. As DNA, the CDR3 is TGCGCCAGCAGCTTGAGTTCGGGGATTGGAAACACCATATATTTT. Amino acid sequence: CASSLSSGIGNTIYF.

V usage is TRBV30 and J usage is TRBJ2-3, with TRBD2 identical over 15 bases. With V trimmed by 1 base and J by 0 bases, 5 bases remained unmatched. The CDR3 runs to 18 residues. Germline-derived CDR1 and CDR2 are GTSNPN and SVGIG (reference sequence). The CDR3 reads CAWSEGTSGRLSTDTQYF. In DNA form, the CDR3 reads TGTGCCTGGAGTGAAGGGACTAGCGGGAGGCTCAGCACAGATACGCAGTATTTT.